The entry below describes one TCR beta chain. Its matching antigen is unknown. As TCR cDNA was made by 5'RACE template switching, a universal primer site and UMIs were added. From the 5' RACE reads, TCRdb called clonotypes with MiXCR, one entry per CDR3 protein. The sample lists under 550,000 distinct CDR3 sequences, around a fifth occurring once. The source of the sample is a study of T cells after yellow fever vaccination. The overall study: Fractions of limited cellularity were prepared by means of SMART-Seq v4 Ultra Low Input. Study-wide results and limits: Some clonotypes were seen in both the CD4 and the CD8 compartments. These made up a small share and likely arose from convergent recombination.

CDR1 is SGHTA, CDR2 FQGNSA, per germline. The CDR3 has 13 residues. Between the trimmed V and J ends, which lost 4 bases and 4 bases, there was a span of 11 bases. V gene TRBV7-2 combines with J gene TRBJ2-7; D is possibly TRBD2 (7 bases). The material sequenced was PBMCs, taken less than 25 days after the first yellow fever vaccination. The clonotype comes from a man between 18 and 35 years old who received the YFV17D yellow fever vaccine. This chain's CDR3 is CASSSGGGYEQYF. The CDR3 DNA is TGTGCCAGCAGCTCGGGGGGCGGGTACGAGCAGTACTTC.